A single sample gave rise to the 12 T cell receptor beta chains below, sequenced in a study of cytomegalovirus exposure and HLA in healthy donors. Primers: 60 Vbeta forward and 13 Jbeta reverse. The table came from immunoSEQ multiplex PCR; TCRdb's copy has only in-frame clones and leaves some out. This table holds around 150,000 clones, more than 60% found once. The sample was PBMCs. The receptors originated from a woman aged 40 to 50 in good health and CMV-seropositive.

The chain has TRBV2 and TRBJ1-2, with D possibly matching TRBD1 (6 bases). Germline CDR1 SNHLY, CDR2 FYNNEI. Trimming took off 4 bases at V and 6 bases at J, with 12 bases between the two ends. CDR3 length: 13 residues. Written as DNA, the CDR3 is TGTGCCAGCAGTGTTGACAGGACCGATGGCTACACCTTC. Translated, it gives CASSVDRTDGYTF.

In this sample, this clone turned up a few times. V and J are TRBV20-1 and TRBJ2-5, with a possible D match to TRBD2 (6 bases). From germline, CDR1 is DFQATT and CDR2 SNEGSKA (reference sequence). V lost 5 bases and J 5 bases, leaving 9 bases between the germline ends. The CDR3 runs 11 residues. The CDR3 protein is CSAGLIETQYF. The CDR3 nucleotides are TGCAGTGCTGGACTAATCGAGACCCAGTACTTC.

The chain uses TRBV7-3 and TRBJ2-3; 10 bases agree with TRBD1. The CDR3 consists of 14 residues. The V segment lost 3 bases and the J segment 9 bases; nucleotides outside the gene matches: 6. The germline gives CDR1 SGHTA, CDR2 FQGTGA. For the CDR3, the DNA is TGTGCCAGCAGCTTGACAGGGGGCGGTTCAACGCAGTATTTT. This sequence encodes CASSLTGGGSTQYF.

This chain uses TRBV6-1 with TRBJ1-6; 7 bases are shared with TRBD1. This CDR3 spans 15 amino acids. CDR1 MNHNS and CDR2 SASEGT come from the germline V gene. V was pared by 7 bases and J by 3 bases, with 6 bases of the junction left unmatched. CDR3 DNA: TGTGCCAGCACGAGGGGGGACAGCTATAATTCACCCCTCCACTTT. Translated: CASTRGDSYNSPLHF.

The rearrangement joins TRBV14 to TRBJ1-2, with 8 bases fitting TRBD1. Germline CDR1 reads SGHDN; CDR2 reads FVKESK. The CDR3 extends over 15 amino acids. After removal of 3 bases from V and 2 bases from J, the junction contained 5 bases not matched to a gene. CDR3 protein: CASSHTGQANYGYTF. In nucleotides, the CDR3 is TGTGCCAGCAGCCACACGGGACAGGCCAACTATGGCTACACCTTC.

This rearrangement joins TRBV4-1 to TRBJ1-1; 10 bases match TRBD1. This CDR3 comprises 15 residues. From germline, CDR1 is MGHRA and CDR2 YSYEKL. V was clipped by 4 bases and J by 3 bases; unmatched bases: 5. The CDR3 region has the DNA TGCGCCAGCAGCCGGTTCGGACAGGGGGACACTGAAGCTTTCTTT. Protein: CASSRFGQGDTEAFF.

Only a few counts were recorded for this clone. This chain connects TRBV7-9 to TRBJ1-5, with 9 bases matching TRBD1. V shed 3 bases and J 4 bases; nucleotides not matched to a gene: 10. The CDR3 is made up of 17 amino acids. Germline CDR1 SEHNR, CDR2 FQNEAQ (reference sequence). The CDR3 nucleotides read TGTGCCAGCAGCTTCGTGCCCGGGACAGGGAGGAATCAGCCCCAGCATTTT. Translation gives CASSFVPGTGRNQPQHF.

V and J are TRBV5-1 and TRBJ2-3, with 9 bases lining up with TRBD2. Germline assignment: CDR1 SGHRS and CDR2 YFSETQ. The CDR3 covers 19 residues. V lost 4 bases and J lost 2; bases outside the gene matches: 17. Here the CDR3 reads CASSLELGGLAGHTDTQYF. The CDR3 DNA reads TGCGCCAGCAGCCTAGAGCTTGGAGGGCTAGCGGGGCACACAGATACGCAGTATTTT.

This chain links TRBV28 with TRBJ2-7; 8 bases agree with TRBD2. The V gene end was trimmed by 2 bases and the J gene end by 0 bases; junction bases not matched to a gene: 3. Germline CDR1 MDHEN, CDR2 SYDVKM. The CDR3 consists of 15 residues. This chain's CDR3 is CASSLLAGSSYEQYF. CDR3 sequence (DNA): TGTGCCAGCAGTTTACTAGCGGGTAGCTCCTACGAGCAGTACTTC. The full variable domain, completed using reference TRBV28 and TRBJ2-7, is DVKVTQSSRYLVKRTGEKVFLECVQDMDHENMFWYRQDPGLGLRLIYFSYDVKMKEKGDIPEGYSVSREKKERFSLILESASTNQTSMYLCASSLLAGSSYEQYFGPGTRLTVT.

This chain joins TRBV7-9 and TRBJ1-1, with no clear D. Germline CDR1 is SEHNR and CDR2 is FQNEAQ (reference sequence). Between the trimmed V and J ends, which lost 5 bases and 4 bases, there was a span of 17 bases. The CDR3 has 15 amino acids. CDR3 residues: CASSPYEGTLTEAFF. CDR3 DNA: TGTGCCAGCAGCCCGTATGAGGGTACCCTCACTGAAGCTTTCTTT.

V is TRBV7-2 and J is TRBJ2-2, with D possibly matching TRBD1 (6 bases). Per germline, CDR1 SGHTA and CDR2 FQGNSA. The V end was cut by 5 bases, the J end by 4 bases, with 14 bases between. This CDR3 region has 15 residues. Here the CDR3 reads CASSEGHLITGELFF. The DNA of the CDR3 is TGTGCCAGCAGCGAGGGACACCTTATCACCGGGGAGCTGTTTTTT.

The V and J genes are TRBV7-2 and TRBJ2-3, with D possibly TRBD2 on 5 matching bases. There are 14 residues in the CDR3. The germline gives CDR1 SGHTA, CDR2 FQGNSA. V shed 5 bases and J shed 3 bases, with 12 bases lying between them. Here the CDR3 DNA reads TGTGCCAGCAGCCCGAATCGGGGAACAGATACGCAGTATTTT. This encodes CASSPNRGTDTQYF.